Shown below are 10 T cell receptor beta chains from a single sample sequenced in a study of T cells in lung cancer brain metastases. Only in-frame clones appear in the TCRdb table, and some are missing; sequencing was by immunoSEQ multiplex PCR. Counted here are nearly 2,500 clones, about 93% occurring once; the ten biggest clones make up 3% to 4.5%. Sequencing was done on a sample of tumor tissue from a brain metastasis. The receptors were gathered from a man between 65 and 85 years old with non-small cell lung cancer that had spread to the brain.

The table lists this clone with a count of one. The rearrangement links TRBV2 to TRBJ2-7; the match to TRBD2 covers 7 bases. The germline V gene has CDR1 SNHLY and CDR2 FYNNEI. The CDR3 spans 15 residues. V lost 5 bases, J lost 0 bases, and 7 bases stayed unmatched. CDR3: CASSSLLATSYEQYF. DNA for the CDR3: TGTGCCAGCAGTTCACTACTAGCGACCTCCTACGAGCAGTACTTC.

This sequence joins TRBV21-1 and TRBJ2-3; the D call in the table, TRBD2, was not verified against the DNA. TRBV21-1 is given as a pseudogene. This CDR3 has 17 residues. The CDR3 protein is CASSKGSLAGGTDTQYF. The CDR3 DNA follows: TGTGCCAGCAGCAAAGGATCTCTAGCGGGGGGCACAGATACGCAGTATTTT.

The CDR3 region is CASSLINTEAFF. CDR3 nucleotide sequence: TGTGCCAGCAGCTTGATTAACACTGAAGCTTTCTTT. The chain combines TRBV5-6 with TRBJ1-1; no clear D gene. Trimming took 1 base from V and 2 from J, leaving 3 bases between them. Germline-derived CDR1 and CDR2 are SGHDT and YYEEEE. This CDR3 has 12 residues.

This clone came up once. The rearrangement links TRBV7-9 to TRBJ1-1; a possible D gene is TRBD1 (5 bases). CDR1 is SEHNR and CDR2 is FQNEAQ in the germline V gene (reference sequence). This CDR3 has 14 amino acids. The ends were cut back, 7 bases at V and 11 bases at J, with 23 bases in the middle. DNA of the CDR3: TGTGCCAGCATCCAGGGCGGGGCGGCGCCCGACGCTTTCTTT. This translates into CASIQGGAAPDAFF.

The rearrangement uses TRBV30 and TRBJ2-6, with D possibly being TRBD2 (6 bases). Trimming cost V 2 bases and J 0 bases, with 14 bases left between them. The V gene's germline CDR1 is GTSNPN and CDR2 SVGIG (reference sequence). CDR3 length: 17 amino acids. CDR3 residues: CAWSRQRVPSGANVLTF. CDR3 in DNA: TGTGCCTGGAGTCGTCAGCGGGTCCCCTCTGGGGCCAACGTCCTGACTTTC.

The V and J genes are TRBV11-3 and TRBJ2-2, with D perhaps matching TRBD1 (6 bases). Trimming took 6 bases from V and 2 from J, leaving 16 bases between them. The CDR3 extends over 16 amino acids. The germline CDR1 and CDR2 sequences are SGHNT and YENEEA. CDR3 amino acids: CASSLSGAINTGELFF. CDR3 coding DNA: TGTGCCAGCAGTCTCTCAGGGGCCATAAACACCGGGGAGCTGTTTTTT.

The rearrangement uses TRBV9 and TRBJ2-3, with D possibly called TRBD1 or TRBD2 (5 bases each). The CDR3 is 17 residues long. Germline-derived CDR1 and CDR2 are SGDLS and YYNGEE. V was trimmed by 4 bases and J by 0 bases, leaving 18 bases between them. DNA for the CDR3: TGTGCCAGCAGCCATCCACGGCTGGGACCCAGCACAGATACGCAGTATTTT. Protein product: CASSHPRLGPSTDTQYF.

The CDR3 DNA follows: TGTGCCAGCAGTCTCTGGTTCCACAGTCCCAACACTGAAGCTTTCTTT. Amino acid sequence: CASSLWFHSPNTEAFF. The V gene is TRBV27, the J gene TRBJ1-1, with D unclear. The V gene lost 5 bases and the J gene lost 2 bases, with 18 bases spanning the gap. Germline V CDR1 and CDR2: MNHEY, SMNVEV (reference sequence). The CDR3 totals 16 residues.

The chain joins TRBV30 to TRBJ2-3; no clear D. With 4 bases removed from V and 6 bases from J, the gap between germline ends came to 8 bases. CDR1 and CDR2 (germline): GTSNPN, SVGIG (reference sequence). The CDR3 runs 11 residues. CDR3 bases: TGTGCCTGGACCACCCGGGATACGCAGTATTTT. This encodes CAWTTRDTQYF.

This clone was observed a handful of times. This chain links TRBV29-1 with TRBJ2-7; D is unclear. V was trimmed by 3 bases and J by 6 bases, leaving 15 bases between them. CDR1 is SQVTM, CDR2 ANQGSEA, per germline. CDR3 length: 13 residues. This CDR3 is CSVEISHTGEQYF. CDR3 nucleotides: TGCAGCGTTGAGATCTCCCACACCGGCGAGCAGTACTTC.